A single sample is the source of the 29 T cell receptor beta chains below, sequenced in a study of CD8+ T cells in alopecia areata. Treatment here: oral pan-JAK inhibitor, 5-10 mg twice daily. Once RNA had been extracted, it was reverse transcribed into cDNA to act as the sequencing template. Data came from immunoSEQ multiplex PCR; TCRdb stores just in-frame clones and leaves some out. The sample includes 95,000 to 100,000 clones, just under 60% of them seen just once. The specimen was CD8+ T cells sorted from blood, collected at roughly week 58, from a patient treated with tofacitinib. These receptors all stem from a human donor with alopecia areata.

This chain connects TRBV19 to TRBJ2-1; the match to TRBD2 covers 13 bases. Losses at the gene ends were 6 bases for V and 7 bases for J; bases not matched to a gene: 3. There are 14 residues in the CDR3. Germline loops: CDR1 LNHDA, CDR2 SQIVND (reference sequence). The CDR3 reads CASRGLAGRNEQFF. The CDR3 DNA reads TGTGCCAGTAGGGGACTAGCGGGACGGAATGAGCAGTTCTTC.

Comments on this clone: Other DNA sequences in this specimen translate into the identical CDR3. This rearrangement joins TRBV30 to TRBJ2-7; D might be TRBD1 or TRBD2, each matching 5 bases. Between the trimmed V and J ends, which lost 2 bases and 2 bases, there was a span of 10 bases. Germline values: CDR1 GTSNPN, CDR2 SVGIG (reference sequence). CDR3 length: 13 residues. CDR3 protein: CAWSPGGPYEQYF. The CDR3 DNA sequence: TGTGCCTGGAGTCCTGGGGGACCCTACGAGCAGTACTTC.

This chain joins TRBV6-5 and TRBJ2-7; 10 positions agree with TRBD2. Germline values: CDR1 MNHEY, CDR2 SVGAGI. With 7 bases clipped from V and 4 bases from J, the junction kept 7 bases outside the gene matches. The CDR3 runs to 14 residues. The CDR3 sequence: CASTPSGGRYEQYF. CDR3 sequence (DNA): TGTGCCAGCACTCCTAGCGGGGGACGTTACGAGCAGTACTTC.

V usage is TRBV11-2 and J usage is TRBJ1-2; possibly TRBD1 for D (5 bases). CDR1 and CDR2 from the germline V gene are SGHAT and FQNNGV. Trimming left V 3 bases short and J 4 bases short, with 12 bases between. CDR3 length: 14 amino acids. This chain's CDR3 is CASSFGQGVYGYTF. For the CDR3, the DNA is TGTGCCAGCAGCTTCGGCCAGGGAGTCTATGGCTACACCTTC.

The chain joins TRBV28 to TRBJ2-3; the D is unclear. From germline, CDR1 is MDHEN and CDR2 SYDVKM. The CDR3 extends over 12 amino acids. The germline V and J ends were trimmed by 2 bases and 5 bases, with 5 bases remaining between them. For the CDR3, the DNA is TGTGCCAGCAGTTTAGGGGAAGATACGCAGTATTTT. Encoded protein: CASSLGEDTQYF.

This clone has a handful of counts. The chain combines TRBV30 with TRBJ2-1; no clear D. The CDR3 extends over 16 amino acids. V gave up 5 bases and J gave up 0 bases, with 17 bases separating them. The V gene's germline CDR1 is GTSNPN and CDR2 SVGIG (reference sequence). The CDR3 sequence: CAWDGFGPSSYNEQFF. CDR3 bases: TGTGCCTGGGACGGCTTTGGACCGAGCTCCTACAATGAGCAGTTCTTC.

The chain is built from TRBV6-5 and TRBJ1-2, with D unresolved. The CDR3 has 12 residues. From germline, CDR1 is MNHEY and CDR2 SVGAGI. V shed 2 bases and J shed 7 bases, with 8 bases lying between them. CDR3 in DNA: TGTGCCAGCAGTTACCCCGGCATTGGCTACACCTTC. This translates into CASSYPGIGYTF.

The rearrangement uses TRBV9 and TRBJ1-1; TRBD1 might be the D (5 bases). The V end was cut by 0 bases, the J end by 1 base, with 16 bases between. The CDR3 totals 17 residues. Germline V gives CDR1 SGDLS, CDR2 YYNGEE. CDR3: CASSVEAGLGPNTEAFF. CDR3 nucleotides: TGTGCCAGCAGCGTAGAGGCAGGGCTGGGACCGAACACTGAAGCTTTCTTT.

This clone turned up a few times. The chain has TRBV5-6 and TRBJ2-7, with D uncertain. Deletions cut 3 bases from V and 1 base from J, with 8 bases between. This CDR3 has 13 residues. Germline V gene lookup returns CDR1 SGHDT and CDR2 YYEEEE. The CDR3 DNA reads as TGTGCCAGCAGCTCGACACTGTCCTACGAGCAGTACTTC. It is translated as CASSSTLSYEQYF.

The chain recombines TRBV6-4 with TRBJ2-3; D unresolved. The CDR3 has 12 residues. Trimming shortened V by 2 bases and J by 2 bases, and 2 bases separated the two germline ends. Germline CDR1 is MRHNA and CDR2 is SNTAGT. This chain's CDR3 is CASSDHTDTQYF. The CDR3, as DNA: TGTGCCAGCAGTGACCACACAGATACGCAGTATTTT.

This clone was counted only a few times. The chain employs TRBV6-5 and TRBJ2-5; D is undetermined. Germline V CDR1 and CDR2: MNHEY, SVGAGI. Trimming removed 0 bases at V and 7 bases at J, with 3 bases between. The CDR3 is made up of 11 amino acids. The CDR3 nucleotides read TGTGCCAGCAGTTACTCCGGGACCCAGTACTTC. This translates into CASSYSGTQYF.

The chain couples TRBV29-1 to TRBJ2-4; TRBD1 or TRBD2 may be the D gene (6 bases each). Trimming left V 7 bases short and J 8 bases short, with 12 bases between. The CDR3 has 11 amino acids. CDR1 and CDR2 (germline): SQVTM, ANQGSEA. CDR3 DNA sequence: TGCAGCGCGAACAGGGAGGACATTCAGTACTTC. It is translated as CSANREDIQYF. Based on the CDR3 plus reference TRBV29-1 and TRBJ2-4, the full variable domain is SAVISQKPSRDICQRGTSLTIQCQVDSQVTMMFWYRQQPGQSLTLIATANQGSEATYESGFVIDKFPISRPNLTFSTLTVSNMSPEDSSIYLCSANREDIQYFGAGTRLSVL.

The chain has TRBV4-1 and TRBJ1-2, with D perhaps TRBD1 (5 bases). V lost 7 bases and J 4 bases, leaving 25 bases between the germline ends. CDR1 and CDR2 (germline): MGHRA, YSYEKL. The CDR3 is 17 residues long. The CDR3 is CASTPEAGRGTGYGYTF. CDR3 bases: TGCGCCAGCACGCCTGAGGCAGGACGGGGGACGGGCTATGGCTACACCTTC.

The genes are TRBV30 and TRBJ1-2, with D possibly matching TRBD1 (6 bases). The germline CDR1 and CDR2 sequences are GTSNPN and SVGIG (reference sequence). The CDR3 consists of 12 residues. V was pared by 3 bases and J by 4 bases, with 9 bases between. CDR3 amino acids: CAWRRGGYGYTF. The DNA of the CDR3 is TGTGCCTGGAGAAGAGGGGGCTATGGCTACACCTTC.

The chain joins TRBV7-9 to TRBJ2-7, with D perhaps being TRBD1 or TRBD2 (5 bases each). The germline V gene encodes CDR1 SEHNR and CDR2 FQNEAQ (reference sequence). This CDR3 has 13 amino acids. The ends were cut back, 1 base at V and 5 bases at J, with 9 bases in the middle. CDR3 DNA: TGTGCCAGCAGCTTAGAAGGGACCGACGAGCAGTACTTC. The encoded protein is CASSLEGTDEQYF.

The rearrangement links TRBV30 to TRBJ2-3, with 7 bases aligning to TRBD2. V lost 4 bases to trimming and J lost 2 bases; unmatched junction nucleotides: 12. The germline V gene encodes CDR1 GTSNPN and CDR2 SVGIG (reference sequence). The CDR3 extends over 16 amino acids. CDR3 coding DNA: TGTGCCTGGACCCCCGCTAGCGGCCCGAACACAGATACGCAGTATTTT. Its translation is CAWTPASGPNTDTQYF. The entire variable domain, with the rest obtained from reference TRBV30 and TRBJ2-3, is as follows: SQTIHQWPATLVQPVGSPLSLECTVEGTSNPNLYWYRQAAGRGLQLLFYSVGIGQISSEVPQNLSASRPQDRQFILSSKKLLLSDSGFYLCAWTPASGPNTDTQYFGPGTRLTVL.

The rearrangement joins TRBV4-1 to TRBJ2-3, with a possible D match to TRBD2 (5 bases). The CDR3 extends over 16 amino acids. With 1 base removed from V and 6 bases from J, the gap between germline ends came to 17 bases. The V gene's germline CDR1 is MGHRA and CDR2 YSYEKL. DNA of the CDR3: TGCGCCAGCAGCCAAGGAGAGGGAACAACGGGGGATACGCAGTATTTT. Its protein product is CASSQGEGTTGDTQYF.

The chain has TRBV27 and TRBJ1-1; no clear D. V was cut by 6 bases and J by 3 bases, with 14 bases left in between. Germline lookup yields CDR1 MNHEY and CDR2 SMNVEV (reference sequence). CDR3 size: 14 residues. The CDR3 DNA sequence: TGTGCCAGCAGCTCTACTTACCCCTACACTGAAGCTTTCTTT. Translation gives CASSSTYPYTEAFF.

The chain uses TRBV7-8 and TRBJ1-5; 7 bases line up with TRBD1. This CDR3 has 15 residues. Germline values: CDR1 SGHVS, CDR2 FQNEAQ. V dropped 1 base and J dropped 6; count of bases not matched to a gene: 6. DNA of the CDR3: TGTGCCAGCAGCTTAGGTCAGGGGGGTTTTCAGCCCCAGCATTTT. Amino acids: CASSLGQGGFQPQHF.

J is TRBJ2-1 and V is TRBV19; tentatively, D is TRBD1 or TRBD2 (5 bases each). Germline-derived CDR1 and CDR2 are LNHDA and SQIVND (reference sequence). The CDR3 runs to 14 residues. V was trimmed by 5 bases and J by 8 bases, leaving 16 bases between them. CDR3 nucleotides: TGTGCCAGTAGTGGGGGACGGGTAAGGCATGAGCAGTTCTTC. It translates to CASSGGRVRHEQFF.

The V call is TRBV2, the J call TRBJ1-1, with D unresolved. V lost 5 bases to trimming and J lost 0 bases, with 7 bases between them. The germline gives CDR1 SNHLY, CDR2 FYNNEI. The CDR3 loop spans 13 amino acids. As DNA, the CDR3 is TGTGCCAGCAGTCCTGTTTTGAACACTGAAGCTTTCTTT. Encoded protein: CASSPVLNTEAFF.

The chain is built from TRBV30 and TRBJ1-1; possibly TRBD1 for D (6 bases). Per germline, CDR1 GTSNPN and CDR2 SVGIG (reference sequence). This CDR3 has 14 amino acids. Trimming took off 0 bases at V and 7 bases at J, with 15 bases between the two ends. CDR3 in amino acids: CAWSVIGTHHEAFF. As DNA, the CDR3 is TGTGCCTGGAGTGTGATTGGGACACACCATGAAGCTTTCTTT.

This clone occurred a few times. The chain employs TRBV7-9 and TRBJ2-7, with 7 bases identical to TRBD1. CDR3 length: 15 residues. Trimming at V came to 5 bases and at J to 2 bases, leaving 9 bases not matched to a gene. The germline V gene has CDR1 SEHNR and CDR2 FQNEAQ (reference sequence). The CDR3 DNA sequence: TGTGCCAGCAGCATTGAGGGGGCGCCGGCCTACGAGCAGTACTTC. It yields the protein CASSIEGAPAYEQYF.

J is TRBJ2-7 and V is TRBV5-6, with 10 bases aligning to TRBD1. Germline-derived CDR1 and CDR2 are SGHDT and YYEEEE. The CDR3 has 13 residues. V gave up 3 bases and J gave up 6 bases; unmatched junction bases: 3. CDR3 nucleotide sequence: TGTGCCAGCAGCTCGGGACAGGGGTTCGAGCAGTACTTC. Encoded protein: CASSSGQGFEQYF.

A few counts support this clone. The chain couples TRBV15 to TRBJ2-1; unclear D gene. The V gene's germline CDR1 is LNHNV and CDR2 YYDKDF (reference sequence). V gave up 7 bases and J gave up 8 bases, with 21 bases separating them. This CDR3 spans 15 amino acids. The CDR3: CATMDGFGMWDEQFF. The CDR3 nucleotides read TGTGCCACCATGGACGGGTTTGGGATGTGGGATGAGCAGTTCTTC.

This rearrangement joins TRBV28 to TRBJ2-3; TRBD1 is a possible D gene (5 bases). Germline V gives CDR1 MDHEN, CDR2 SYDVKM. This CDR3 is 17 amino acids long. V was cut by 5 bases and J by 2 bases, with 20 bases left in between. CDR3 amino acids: CASSLPRTRLSTDTQYF. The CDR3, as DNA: TGTGCCAGCAGTCTCCCCCGGACAAGGTTATCCACAGATACGCAGTATTTT.

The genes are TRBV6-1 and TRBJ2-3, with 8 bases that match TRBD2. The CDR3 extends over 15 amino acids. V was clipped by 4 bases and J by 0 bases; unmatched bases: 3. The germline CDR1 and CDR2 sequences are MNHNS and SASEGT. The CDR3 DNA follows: TGTGCCAGCAGTGGGCGGGGGGAGAGCACAGATACGCAGTATTTT. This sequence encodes CASSGRGESTDTQYF.

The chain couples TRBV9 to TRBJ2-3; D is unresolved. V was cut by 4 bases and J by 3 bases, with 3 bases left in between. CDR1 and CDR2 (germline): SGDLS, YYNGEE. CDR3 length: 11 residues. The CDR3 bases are TGTGCCAGCAGCTCGACAGATACGCAGTATTTT. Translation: CASSSTDTQYF.

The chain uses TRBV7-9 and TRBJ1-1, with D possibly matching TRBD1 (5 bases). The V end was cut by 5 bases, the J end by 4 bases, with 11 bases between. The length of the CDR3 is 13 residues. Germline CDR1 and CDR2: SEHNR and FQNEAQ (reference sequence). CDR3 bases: TGTGCCAGCAGCGTGGGGGAGGGCACTGAAGCTTTCTTT. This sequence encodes CASSVGEGTEAFF. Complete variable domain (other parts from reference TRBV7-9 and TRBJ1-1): DTGVSQNPRHKITKRGQNVTFRCDPISEHNRLYWYRQTLGQGPEFLTYFQNEAQLEKSRLLSDRFSAERPKGSFSTLEIQRTEQGDSAMYLCASSVGEGTEAFFGQGTRLTVV.